This T cell receptor (beta chain) was sequenced in a study of cytomegalovirus exposure and HLA in healthy donors. Researchers ran the PCR with 60 Vbeta and 13 Jbeta primers. Sequenced by immunoSEQ multiplex PCR; TCRdb stores in-frame clones only, minus some. Altogether around 200,000 clones are present, about four fifths being singletons, with the ten largest covering approximately 5.7%. CDR1 is SGHDN and CDR2 is FVKESK in the germline V gene. V gave up 2 bases and J gave up 2 bases; unmatched junction bases: 6. CDR3 length: 17 amino acids. This clonotype was sampled from a man in his forties in good health and CMV-seropositive. The source material was PBMCs. V and J are TRBV14 and TRBJ2-2; 9 positions match TRBD2. The CDR3 sequence is CASSQPPLAGNTGELFF. The CDR3 DNA sequence: TGTGCCAGCAGCCAACCCCCCCTAGCGGGAAACACCGGGGAGCTGTTTTTT.